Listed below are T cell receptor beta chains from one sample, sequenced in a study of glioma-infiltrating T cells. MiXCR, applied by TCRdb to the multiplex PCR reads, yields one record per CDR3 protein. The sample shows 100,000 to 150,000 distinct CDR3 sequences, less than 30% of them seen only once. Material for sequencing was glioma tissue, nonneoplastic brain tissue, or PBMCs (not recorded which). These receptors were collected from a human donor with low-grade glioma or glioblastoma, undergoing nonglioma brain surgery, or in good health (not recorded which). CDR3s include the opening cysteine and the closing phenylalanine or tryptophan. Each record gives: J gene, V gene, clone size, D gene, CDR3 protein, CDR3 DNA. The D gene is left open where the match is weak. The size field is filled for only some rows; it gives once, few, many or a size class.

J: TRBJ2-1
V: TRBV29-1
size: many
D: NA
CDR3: CSVEKGGGGSYNEQFF
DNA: TGCAGCGTTGAGAAGGGAGGTGGGGGTTCCTACAATGAGCAGTTCTTC

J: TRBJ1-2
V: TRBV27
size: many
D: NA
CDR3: CASSPEWFLNSGYTF
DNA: TGTGCCAGCAGTCCCGAATGGTTCCTTAACAGTGGCTACACCTTC

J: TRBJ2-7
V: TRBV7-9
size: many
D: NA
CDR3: CASSLEPGWGSLVEQYF
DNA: TGTGCCAGCAGCTTAGAACCGGGCTGGGGGTCCTTGGTCGAGCAGTACTTC

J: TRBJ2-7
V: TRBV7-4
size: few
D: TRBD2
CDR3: CASSLAEVGRPSDEQYF
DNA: TGTGCCAGCAGCTTAGCGGAGGTCGGGAGGCCATCCGACGAGCAGTACTTC

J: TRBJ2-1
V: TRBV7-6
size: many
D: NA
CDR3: CASSLKTRNPNEQFF
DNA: TGTGCCAGCAGCTTAAAAACTAGGAATCCGAATGAGCAGTTCTTC

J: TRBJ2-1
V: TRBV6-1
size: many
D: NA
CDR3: CASSPRARPRQRVVHNEQFF
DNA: TGTGCCAGCAGCCCTCGAGCGCGCCCCCGCCAGAGGGTTGTGCACAATGAGCAGTTCTTC

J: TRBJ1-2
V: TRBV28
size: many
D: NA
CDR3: CASSSQVFYVGTF
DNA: TGTGCCAGCAGTTCCCAGGTCTTTTATGTGGGAACCTTC

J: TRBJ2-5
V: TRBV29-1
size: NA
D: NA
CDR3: CSVEGTQASQETQYF
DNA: TGCAGCGTTGAAGGGACACAGGCCAGTCAAGAGACCCAGTACTTC

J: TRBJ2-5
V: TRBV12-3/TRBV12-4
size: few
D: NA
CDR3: CASSTPYSQETQYF
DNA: TGTGCCAGCAGTACTCCGTACAGCCAAGAGACCCAGTACTTC

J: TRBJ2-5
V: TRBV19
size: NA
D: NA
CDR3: CASSIGLNRRENQYF
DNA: TGTGCCAGTAGTATCGGGCTAAACCGACGGGAGAACCAGTACTTC

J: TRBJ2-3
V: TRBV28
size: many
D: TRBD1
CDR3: CASSSDRGRDTQYF
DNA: TGTGCCAGCAGTTCGGACAGGGGAAGAGATACGCAGTATTTT

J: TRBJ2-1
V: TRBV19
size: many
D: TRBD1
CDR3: CASSIVGQGSYNEQFF
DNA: TGTGCCAGTAGTATAGTGGGACAGGGTTCCTACAATGAGCAGTTCTTC

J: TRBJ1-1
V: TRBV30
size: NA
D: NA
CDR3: CAWSRTANTEAFF
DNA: TGTGCCTGGAGTCGCACCGCGAACACTGAAGCTTTCTTT

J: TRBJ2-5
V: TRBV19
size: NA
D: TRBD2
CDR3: CASSAGREGTETKYF
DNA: TGTGCCAGTAGCGCGGGGAGGGAAGGAACAGAGACCAAGTACTTC

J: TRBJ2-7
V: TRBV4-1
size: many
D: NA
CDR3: CASSQGGGSGYEQYF
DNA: TGCGCCAGCAGCCAAGGGGGCGGTTCCGGGTACGAGCAGTACTTC

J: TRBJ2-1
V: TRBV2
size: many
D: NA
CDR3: CASSDPGLSSYNEQFF
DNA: TGTGCCAGCAGCGATCCGGGACTCAGCTCCTACAATGAGCAGTTCTTC

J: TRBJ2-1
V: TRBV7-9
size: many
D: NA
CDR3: CASSPRGQYDNEQFF
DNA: TGTGCCAGCAGCCCAAGAGGACAGTACGACAATGAGCAGTTCTTC

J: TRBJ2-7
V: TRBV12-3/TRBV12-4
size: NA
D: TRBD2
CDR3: CASSPRTSGSIYEQYF
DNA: TGTGCCAGCAGTCCGCGGACTAGCGGGAGTATCTACGAGCAGTACTTC

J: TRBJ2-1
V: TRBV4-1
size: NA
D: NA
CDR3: CASSQWGAQGNEQFF
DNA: TGCGCCAGCAGCCAATGGGGGGCTCAGGGTAATGAGCAGTTCTTC

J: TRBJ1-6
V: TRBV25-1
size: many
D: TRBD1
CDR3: CASSHRGVGNSPLHF
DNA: TGTGCCAGCAGCCACAGGGGCGTTGGTAATTCACCCCTCCACTTT

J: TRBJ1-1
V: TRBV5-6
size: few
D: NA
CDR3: CASSVPAQMNTEAFF
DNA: TGTGCCAGCAGCGTGCCGGCACAGATGAACACTGAAGCTTTCTTT

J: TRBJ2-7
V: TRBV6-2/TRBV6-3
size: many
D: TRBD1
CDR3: CASSYALDRGRVSYEQYF
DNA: TGTGCCAGCAGTTACGCACTTGACAGGGGGCGCGTCTCCTACGAGCAGTACTTC

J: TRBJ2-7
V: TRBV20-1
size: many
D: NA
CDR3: CSAQNVPSYEQYF
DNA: TGCAGTGCTCAAAATGTTCCCTCCTACGAGCAGTACTTC

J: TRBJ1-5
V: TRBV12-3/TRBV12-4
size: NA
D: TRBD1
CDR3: CASSLWDSRNQPQHF
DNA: TGTGCCAGCAGTTTATGGGACAGTCGCAATCAGCCCCAGCATTTT

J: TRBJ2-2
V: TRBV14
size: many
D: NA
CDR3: CASSQDLGTGELFF
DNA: TGTGCCAGCAGCCAAGATTTGGGAACCGGGGAGCTGTTTTTT

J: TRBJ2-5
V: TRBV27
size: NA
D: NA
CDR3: CDSSLLADYQETQYF
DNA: TGTGACAGCAGTTTATTGGCCGATTACCAAGAGACCCAGTACTTC

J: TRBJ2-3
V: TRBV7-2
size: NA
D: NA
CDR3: CASSLIIVRTDTQYF
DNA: TGCGCCAGCAGCTTAATTATAGTCCGCACAGATACGCAGTATTTT

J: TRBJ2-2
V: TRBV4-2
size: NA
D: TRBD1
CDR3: CASTPRDRGDTVELFF
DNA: TGTGCTAGCACGCCCCGGGACAGGGGGGACACCGTGGAGCTGTTTTTT

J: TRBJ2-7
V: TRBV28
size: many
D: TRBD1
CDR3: CASSLYSGQGAYEQYF
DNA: TGTGCCAGCAGTTTATATTCAGGACAGGGGGCTTACGAGCAGTACTTC

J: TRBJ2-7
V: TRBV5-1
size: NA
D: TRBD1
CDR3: CASSRRGDRDVYEQYF
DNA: TGCGCCAGCAGCCGTCGGGGGGACAGGGATGTCTACGAGCAGTACTTC

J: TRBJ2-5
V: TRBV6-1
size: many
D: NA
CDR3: CASRRDSPRTQYF
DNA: TGTGCCAGCAGGCGGGACTCCCCACGGACCCAGTACTTC

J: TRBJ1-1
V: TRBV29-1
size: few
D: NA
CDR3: CSVDSQGLMNTEAFF
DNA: TGCAGCGTTGACTCACAGGGACTCATGAACACTGAAGCTTTCTTT

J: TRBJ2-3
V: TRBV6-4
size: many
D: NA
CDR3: CARISTGHITDTQYF
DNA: TGTGCCAGAATATCTACGGGACACATCACAGATACGCAGTATTTT

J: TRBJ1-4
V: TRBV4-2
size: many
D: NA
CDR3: CASSQESQGHEKLFF
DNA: TGTGCCAGCAGCCAAGAAAGCCAGGGTCATGAAAAACTGTTTTTT

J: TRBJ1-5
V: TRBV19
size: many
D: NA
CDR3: CASSIVGTPGQPQHF
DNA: TGTGCCAGTAGTATAGTCGGGACACCAGGTCAGCCCCAGCATTTT

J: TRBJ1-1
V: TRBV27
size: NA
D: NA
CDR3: CASISGSAEAFF
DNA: TGTGCCAGCATTAGTGGATCCGCTGAAGCTTTCTTT

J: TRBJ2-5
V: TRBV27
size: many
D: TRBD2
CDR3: CASSPRRGTSGIRETQYF
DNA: TGTGCCAGCAGTCCCCGCCGGGGGACTAGCGGGATCCGAGAGACCCAGTACTTC

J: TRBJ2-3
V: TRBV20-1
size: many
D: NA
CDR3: CSARYRAYTDTQYF
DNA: TGCAGTGCCAGATACAGGGCCTACACAGATACGCAGTATTTT

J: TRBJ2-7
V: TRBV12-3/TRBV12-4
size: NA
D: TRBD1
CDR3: CASSDAPGTGFYEQYF
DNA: TGTGCCAGCAGTGACGCCCCCGGGACAGGGTTCTACGAGCAGTACTTC

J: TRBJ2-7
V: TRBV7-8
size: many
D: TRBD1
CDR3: CASSLETGVEQYF
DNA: TGTGCCAGCAGCTTAGAGACAGGGGTCGAGCAGTACTTC

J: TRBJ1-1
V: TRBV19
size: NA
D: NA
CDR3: CASSIEAGGDRAPEAFF
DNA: TGTGCCAGTAGTATAGAGGCCGGGGGAGACCGTGCTCCTGAAGCTTTCTTT

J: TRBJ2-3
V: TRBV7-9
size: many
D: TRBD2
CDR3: CASSPGTSGMLFADTQYF
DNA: TGTGCCAGCAGCCCCGGGACTAGCGGGATGTTATTCGCAGATACGCAGTATTTT

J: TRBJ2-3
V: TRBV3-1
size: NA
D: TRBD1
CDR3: CASSTGQEGNTQYF
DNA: TGTGCCAGCAGCACCGGACAGGAAGGGAATACGCAGTATTTT

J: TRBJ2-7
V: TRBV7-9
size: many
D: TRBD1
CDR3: CASSHSGTGVEQYF
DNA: TGTGCCAGCAGCCATAGCGGGACAGGGGTCGAGCAGTACTTC

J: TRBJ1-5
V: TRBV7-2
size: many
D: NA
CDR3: CASSLVRGQPQHF
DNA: TGTGCCAGCAGCTTAGTCCGTGGGCAGCCCCAGCATTTT

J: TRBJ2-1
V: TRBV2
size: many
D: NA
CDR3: CASTESTYNNEQFF
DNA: TGTGCCAGCACCGAATCCACTTACAACAATGAGCAGTTCTTC

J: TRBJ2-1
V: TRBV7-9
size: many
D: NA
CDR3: CASSLELGVYNEQFF
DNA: TGTGCCAGCAGCTTAGAGTTGGGCGTATACAATGAGCAGTTCTTC

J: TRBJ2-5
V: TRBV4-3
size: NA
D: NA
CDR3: CASSHQGQETQYF
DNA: TGCGCCAGCAGCCACCAAGGACAAGAGACCCAGTACTTC

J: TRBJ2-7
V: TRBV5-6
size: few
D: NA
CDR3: CASSLTRLNPYEQYF
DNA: TGTGCCAGCAGCTTGACCAGACTTAACCCCTACGAGCAGTACTTC

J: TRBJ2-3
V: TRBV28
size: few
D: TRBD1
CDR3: CTSSFGQAADTQYF
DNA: TGTACCAGCAGCTTCGGACAGGCAGCCGATACGCAGTATTTT

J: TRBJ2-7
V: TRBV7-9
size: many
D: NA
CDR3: CASSPIQKSYEQYF
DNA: TGTGCCAGCAGCCCGATACAGAAGTCCTACGAGCAGTACTTC

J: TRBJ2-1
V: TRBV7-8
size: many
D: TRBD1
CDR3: CASSPTGDNEQFF
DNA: TGTGCCAGCAGCCCGACAGGGGACAATGAGCAGTTCTTC

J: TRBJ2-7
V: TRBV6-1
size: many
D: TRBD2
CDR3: CASSSGTSPYEQYF
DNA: TGTGCCAGCAGTTCCGGGACTAGCCCCTACGAGCAGTACTTC